One sample yielded the 7 T cell receptor beta chains listed below, sequenced in a study of early T cells in non-severe SARS-CoV-2 infection. TCRdb recomputed calls from the 5' RACE reads with MiXCR, one row per CDR3 protein. This sample yields just under 45,000 distinct CDR3 sequences, of which about a tenth are seen a single time; roughly 10% belongs to the top ten. The specimen was whole blood. These receptors all come from an adult who was a healthcare worker with PCR-confirmed SARS-CoV-2 infection or an uninfected control (not recorded which).

The CDR3 DNA sequence: TGTGCCAGCAGCCATGAATTTAAGGGACAGGGGACTTCACCCCTCCACTTT. Its protein product is CASSHEFKGQGTSPLHF. The V and J genes are TRBV3-1 and TRBJ1-6; TRBD1 matches 10 bases. The CDR3 sequence is 17 residues long. CDR1 is LGHDT, CDR2 YNNKEL, per germline (reference sequence). V gave up 3 bases and J gave up 9 bases; unmatched junction bases: 11.

This clonotype was detected ten times or more. V gene TRBV11-3 combines with J gene TRBJ2-1; D ambiguous. Germline V lookup: CDR1 SGHNT, CDR2 YENEEA. The ends were cut back, 0 bases at V and 4 bases at J, with 10 bases in the middle. The CDR3 is 15 residues long. CDR3: CASSLDPANYNEQFF. CDR3 nucleotides: TGTGCCAGCAGCTTAGATCCGGCAAATTACAATGAGCAGTTCTTC. Combining the CDR3 with reference TRBV11-3 and TRBJ2-1 gives the whole variable domain EAGVVQSPRYKIIEKKQPVAFWCNPISGHNTLYWYLQNLGQGPELLIRYENEEAVDDSQLPKDRFSAERLKGVDSTLKIQPAELGDSAVYLCASSLDPANYNEQFFGPGTRLTVL.

The chain joins TRBV9 to TRBJ2-1, with 9 bases lining up with TRBD2. J lost 3 bases, V lost 1 base, and 2 bases had no gene match. Germline loops: CDR1 SGDLS, CDR2 YYNGEE. This CDR3 spans 15 amino acids. This CDR3 is CASSVRLADYNEQFF. In nucleotides, the CDR3 is TGTGCCAGCAGCGTACGACTAGCGGACTACAATGAGCAGTTCTTC.

This clonotype was counted ten times or more. The chain couples TRBV11-2 to TRBJ2-1; 7 bases align to TRBD2. The CDR3 is 17 residues long. Germline V gene data show CDR1 as SGHAT and CDR2 as FQNNGV. The V and J ends lost 0 bases and 1 base, in that order; junction bases with no gene match: 6. The CDR3 spells CASSLDLRTRSYNEQFF. The CDR3 DNA follows: TGTGCCAGCAGCTTAGATCTTCGGACTAGATCCTACAATGAGCAGTTCTTC.

This clonotype appeared a single time. The rearrangement uses TRBV29-1 and TRBJ2-7, with no clear D. V was cut by 6 bases and J by 2 bases, with 14 bases left in between. Germline loops: CDR1 SQVTM, CDR2 ANQGSEA. This CDR3 contains 13 residues. As DNA, the CDR3 is TGCAGCGTACCTAAGGACGGAGCCTACGAGCAGTACTTC. Translated, it gives CSVPKDGAYEQYF.

This clonotype was detected ten times or more. The V gene is TRBV4-3, the J gene TRBJ2-2; tentatively, D is TRBD2 (6 bases). V was shortened by 1 base and J by 5 bases, with 11 bases between the two germline ends. This CDR3 contains 15 residues. Germline CDR1 and CDR2: LGHNA and YSLEER. The CDR3 nucleotides read TGCGCCAGCAGCCAAGGGGGACTGGAAACCGGGGAGCTGTTTTTT. Amino acids: CASSQGGLETGELFF.

This clonotype came up many times. V usage is TRBV7-2 and J usage is TRBJ1-1; no clear D. V was trimmed by 2 bases and J by 8 bases, leaving 6 bases between them. The length of the CDR3 is 11 residues. Germline V gives CDR1 SGHTA, CDR2 FQGNSA. CDR3 sequence: CASSLSREAFF. DNA for the CDR3: TGTGCCAGCAGCTTATCGAGAGAAGCTTTCTTT.